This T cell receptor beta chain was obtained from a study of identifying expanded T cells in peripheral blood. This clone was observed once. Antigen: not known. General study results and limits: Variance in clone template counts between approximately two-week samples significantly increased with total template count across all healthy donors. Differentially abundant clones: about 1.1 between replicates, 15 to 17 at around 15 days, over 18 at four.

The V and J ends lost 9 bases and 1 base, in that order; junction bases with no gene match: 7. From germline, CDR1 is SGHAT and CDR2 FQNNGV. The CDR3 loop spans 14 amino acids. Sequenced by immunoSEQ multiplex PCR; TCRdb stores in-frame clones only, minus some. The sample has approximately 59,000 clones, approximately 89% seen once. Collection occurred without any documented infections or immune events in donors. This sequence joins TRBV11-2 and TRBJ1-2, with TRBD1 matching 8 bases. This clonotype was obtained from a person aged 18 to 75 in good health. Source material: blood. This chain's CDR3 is CASHMTGDNYGYTF. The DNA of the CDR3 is TGTGCCAGTCATATGACAGGGGATAACTATGGCTACACCTTC.